These 24 T cell receptor beta chains were sequenced from one sample in a study of T cell repertoires in cytomegalovirus infection. TCRdb analysed the reads with MiXCR anew, one entry per CDR3 protein. The sample lists 200,000 to 300,000 distinct CDR3 sequences; around 6.2% were seen once. Sequenced material: PBMCs. The source of these receptors is a human donor in good health (CMV status not recorded). Some clones in this sample may be carry-over from other donors' samples.

With respect to this clonotype: Since a much larger clone is just one base distant, this may be a read error. This chain joins TRBV5-8 and TRBJ1-2; a possible D gene is TRBD1 (5 bases). The CDR3 consists of 15 residues. The germline CDR1 and CDR2 sequences are SGHTS and YDEGEE. The CDR3 region has the DNA TGTGCCAGCAGCTTGTACGGGGGAGGAAACTATGGCTTCACCTTC. Protein sequence: CASSLYGGGNYGFTF. The full variable domain, with the rest looked up from reference TRBV5-8 and TRBJ1-2, is EAGVTQSPTHLIKTRGQQATLRCSPISGHTSVYWYQQALGLGLQFLLWYDEGEERNRGNFPPRFSGRQFPNYSSELNVNALELEDSALYLCASSLYGGGNYGFTFGSGTRLTVV.

This clonotype was counted at least ten times. The rearrangement joins TRBV27 to TRBJ2-5; a possible D gene is TRBD2 (6 bases). This CDR3 spans 15 amino acids. V gave up 5 bases and J gave up 1 base, with 14 bases separating them. CDR1 MNHEY and CDR2 SMNVEV come from the germline V gene (reference sequence). The CDR3 protein is CASSAARRGQETQYF. CDR3 nucleotide sequence: TGTGCCAGCAGTGCAGCAAGGCGGGGCCAAGAGACCCAGTACTTC.

This clonotype has ten or more counts. V usage is TRBV5-4 and J usage is TRBJ1-6; 10 positions agree with TRBD1. CDR1 SGHNT and CDR2 YYREEE come from the germline V gene (reference sequence). The V and J ends lost 3 bases and 10 bases, in that order; junction bases with no gene match: 10. CDR3 length: 16 amino acids. The CDR3 bases are TGTGCCAGCAGCTCGCGTGGAGGGACAGGGGACTCACCCCTCCACTTT. It translates to CASSSRGGTGDSPLHF.

This clonotype turned up a few times. V is TRBV6-2 or TRBV6-3 and J is TRBJ1-2, with a possible D match to TRBD1 (6 bases). This CDR3 has 11 residues. Germline V gene data show CDR1 as MNHEY and CDR2 as SVGEGT. Trimming took off 7 bases at V and 9 bases at J, with 12 bases between the two ends. The CDR3 nucleotides read TGTGCCAGCACAAGCAGGGGAAGCTACACCTTC. This encodes CASTSRGSYTF.

This clonotype was found many times. V and J are TRBV5-5 and TRBJ2-5, with a weak D call TRBD2 (5 bases). CDR1 is SGHKS and CDR2 is YYEKEE in the germline V gene (reference sequence). The ends were cut back, 0 bases at V and 6 bases at J, with 15 bases in the middle. This CDR3 has 15 amino acids. CDR3 nucleotides: TGTGCCAGCAGCTTGGGATATGGGAGCGGAAAGACCCAGTACTTC. This encodes CASSLGYGSGKTQYF.

This clonotype has a count of ten or more. The chain links TRBV7-2 to TRBJ2-1; D possibly uses TRBD1 or TRBD2 (5 bases each). Deletions cut 5 bases from V and 2 bases from J, with 10 bases between. The germline gives CDR1 SGHTA, CDR2 FQGNSA. This CDR3 contains 14 residues. Here the CDR3 reads CASSRGVAYNEQFF. The DNA for the CDR3 is TGTGCCAGCAGCAGAGGGGTTGCCTACAATGAGCAGTTCTTC.

The table lists this clonotype with many counts. The rearrangement uses TRBV5-1 and TRBJ2-5, with a weak D call TRBD1 (6 bases). Germline V lookup: CDR1 SGHRS, CDR2 YFSETQ. This CDR3 contains 14 residues. V was pared by 1 base and J by 2 bases, with 9 bases between. CDR3 protein: CASSLRTAQETQYF. CDR3 DNA: TGCGCCAGCAGCTTGCGGACAGCTCAAGAGACCCAGTACTTC.

This clonotype showed up many times. J is TRBJ1-1 and V is TRBV7-2; unclear D gene. V lost 2 bases and J 9 bases, leaving 10 bases between the germline ends. Germline CDR1 SGHTA, CDR2 FQGNSA. This CDR3 is 12 amino acids long. The CDR3 region has the DNA TGTGCCAGCAGCTTACGAGGGCTAAAAGCTTTCTTT. Translating it yields CASSLRGLKAFF.

This clonotype was detected ten times or more. J is TRBJ2-3 and V is TRBV29-1, with D possibly TRBD2 on 6 matching bases. This CDR3 is built from 14 residues. CDR1 and CDR2 (germline): SQVTM, ANQGSEA. With 8 bases removed from V and 4 bases from J, the gap between germline ends came to 19 bases. The CDR3 nucleotides read TGCAGCTTCTCCCGACAAGCGGGCGCAGATACGCAGTATTTT. Its translation is CSFSRQAGADTQYF.

This clonotype was recorded at least ten times. The chain recombines TRBV7-2 with TRBJ2-2; D ambiguous. Per germline, CDR1 SGHTA and CDR2 FQGNSA. The CDR3 has 13 residues. The V gene lost 4 bases and the J gene lost 7 bases, with 10 bases spanning the gap. The CDR3 protein is CASSYQGFGELFF. CDR3 DNA sequence: TGTGCCAGCAGCTATCAAGGATTCGGGGAGCTGTTTTTT.

This clonotype has a count of ten or more. This rearrangement joins TRBV20-1 to TRBJ2-7; D assignment may be TRBD1 or TRBD2 (5 bases each). Germline values: CDR1 DFQATT, CDR2 SNEGSKA (reference sequence). Deletions cut 3 bases from V and 3 bases from J, with 12 bases between. This CDR3 is built from 13 residues. The CDR3 protein is CSARVQGDYEQYF. The CDR3 DNA sequence: TGCAGTGCTAGGGTCCAGGGAGACTACGAGCAGTACTTC.

The chain has TRBV7-9 and TRBJ1-1; tentative D call: TRBD1 (5 bases). Germline CDR1 is SEHNR and CDR2 is FQNEAQ (reference sequence). This CDR3 region has 13 residues. V was pared by 2 bases and J by 10 bases, with 14 bases between. The CDR3 sequence is CASSLTREAAAFF. DNA of the CDR3: TGTGCCAGCAGCTTAACCAGGGAGGCGGCAGCTTTCTTT. Filled out from reference TRBV7-9 and TRBJ1-1, the complete variable domain reads DTGVSQNPRHKITKRGQNVTFRCDPISEHNRLYWYRQTLGQGPEFLTYFQNEAQLEKSRLLSDRFSAERPKGSFSTLEIQRTEQGDSAMYLCASSLTREAAAFFGQGTRLTVV.

In its sample, this clonotype was seen many times. This chain connects TRBV6-2 or TRBV6-3 to TRBJ1-1; TRBD1 is a possible D gene (6 bases). The germline V and J ends were trimmed by 10 bases and 1 base, with 19 bases remaining between them. Germline V gives CDR1 MNHEY, CDR2 SVGEGT. The CDR3 consists of 15 residues. The CDR3 DNA reads as TGTGCCATCGCGGCTGGGGGGCCAGAGAACACTGAAGCTTTCTTT. Translating it yields CAIAAGGPENTEAFF.

In its sample, this clonotype was seen a few times. V gene TRBV7-2 combines with J gene TRBJ2-7, with 10 bases matching TRBD1. The CDR3 has 15 amino acids. J was trimmed by 2 bases and V by 4 bases; bases with no gene match: 5. Germline V CDR1 and CDR2: SGHTA, FQGNSA. CDR3 amino acids: CASSYGTGAAYEQYF. Written as DNA, the CDR3 is TGTGCCAGCAGCTATGGGACAGGGGCTGCCTACGAGCAGTACTTC.

This clonotype came up many times. The genes are TRBV7-2 and TRBJ2-1; no firm D call. From germline, CDR1 is SGHTA and CDR2 FQGNSA. This CDR3 region has 14 residues. V was pared by 1 base and J by 5 bases, with 9 bases between. The CDR3 loop reads CASSLVFINNEQFF. The CDR3, as DNA: TGTGCCAGCAGCTTAGTTTTTATAAACAATGAGCAGTTCTTC.

This clonotype was seen repeatedly, ten times or more. The genes are TRBV18 and TRBJ2-5, with D perhaps TRBD2 (5 bases). Germline CDR1 and CDR2: KGHSH and LQKENI. Trimming shortened V by 3 bases and J by 2 bases, and 10 bases separated the two germline ends. CDR3 length equals 14 residues. CDR3 sequence reads: CASSPTMQQETQYF. The CDR3 nucleotides are TGTGCCAGCTCACCGACTATGCAACAAGAGACCCAGTACTTC.

This clonotype was observed at least ten times. This chain connects TRBV7-2 to TRBJ2-3; D gene uncertain. With 1 base removed from V and 2 bases from J, the gap between germline ends came to 16 bases. Germline CDR1 SGHTA, CDR2 FQGNSA. The CDR3 consists of 17 residues. The CDR3 protein is CASSLGHVGVLTDTQYF. The CDR3 DNA reads as TGTGCCAGCAGCTTAGGTCATGTTGGGGTCCTCACAGATACGCAGTATTTT.

This clonotype has a count of ten or more. V is TRBV6-2 or TRBV6-3 and J is TRBJ2-1; 9 nucleotides match TRBD2. With 0 bases clipped from V and 7 bases from J, the junction kept 7 bases outside the gene matches. The germline V gene encodes CDR1 MNHEY and CDR2 SVGEGT. The CDR3 is made up of 16 amino acids. CDR3 DNA sequence: TGTGCCAGCAGTTACTCGCTAGCGGGAATGGAGAATGAGCAGTTCTTC. Translated, it gives CASSYSLAGMENEQFF.

This clonotype was counted ten times or more. The V and J genes are TRBV7-2 and TRBJ1-4; D is ambiguous. Between the trimmed V and J ends, which lost 3 bases and 6 bases, there was a span of 8 bases. Germline assignment: CDR1 SGHTA and CDR2 FQGNSA. The CDR3 covers 13 residues. Here the CDR3 DNA reads TGTGCCAGCAGCTTCAACCCGGATGAAAAACTGTTTTTT. It translates to CASSFNPDEKLFF.

This clonotype showed up many times. The genes are TRBV2 and TRBJ2-1, with D hard to call. The V end lost 4 bases, the J end lost 7 bases, and 17 bases lay between the germline ends. Germline CDR1 SNHLY, CDR2 FYNNEI. This CDR3 contains 15 residues. Written as DNA, the CDR3 is TGTGCCAGCAGTGCACCAGCGCACGGAATTAATGAGCAGTTCTTC. This translates into CASSAPAHGINEQFF.

There are many counts of this clonotype. The chain is built from TRBV20-1 and TRBJ2-1; no reliable D call. Looked up from germline, CDR1 is DFQATT and CDR2 is SNEGSKA (reference sequence). V was pared by 3 bases and J by 5 bases, with 8 bases between. CDR3 length: 12 amino acids. CDR3 nucleotide sequence: TGCAGTGCTAGGAACCATCACAATGAGCAGTTCTTC. This encodes CSARNHHNEQFF.

This clonotype was seen a handful of times. The rearrangement uses TRBV25-1 and TRBJ1-2, with D possibly being TRBD1 (5 bases). CDR3 length: 14 residues. Per the germline V gene, CDR1 is MGHDK and CDR2 is SYGVNS. The V end was cut by 3 bases, the J end by 6 bases, with 14 bases between. CDR3 amino acids: CASSEWTTGHGYTF. In nucleotides, the CDR3 is TGTGCCAGCAGTGAGTGGACGACGGGGCATGGCTACACCTTC.

This clonotype was observed at least ten times. The chain joins TRBV20-1 to TRBJ2-6; the D gene could be TRBD1 or TRBD2 (5 bases each). The V gene lost 5 bases and the J gene lost 0 bases, with 14 bases spanning the gap. The germline CDR1 and CDR2 sequences are DFQATT and SNEGSKA (reference sequence). The CDR3 totals 16 residues. The CDR3 region has the DNA TGCAGTGCTCCCGGGACCGCCATCTCTGGGGCCAACGTCCTGACTTTC. Translation gives CSAPGTAISGANVLTF.

This clonotype came up many times. The chain combines TRBV6-2 or TRBV6-3 with TRBJ1-5, with 7 bases that match TRBD1. The CDR3 runs 16 residues. V trimming: 2 bases; J trimming: 5 bases; junction bases outside the gene matches: 9. Germline assignment: CDR1 MNHEY and CDR2 SVGEGT. The CDR3 is CASSYATGFTYQPQHF. In DNA form, the CDR3 reads TGTGCCAGCAGTTACGCGACAGGGTTTACGTATCAGCCCCAGCATTTT.